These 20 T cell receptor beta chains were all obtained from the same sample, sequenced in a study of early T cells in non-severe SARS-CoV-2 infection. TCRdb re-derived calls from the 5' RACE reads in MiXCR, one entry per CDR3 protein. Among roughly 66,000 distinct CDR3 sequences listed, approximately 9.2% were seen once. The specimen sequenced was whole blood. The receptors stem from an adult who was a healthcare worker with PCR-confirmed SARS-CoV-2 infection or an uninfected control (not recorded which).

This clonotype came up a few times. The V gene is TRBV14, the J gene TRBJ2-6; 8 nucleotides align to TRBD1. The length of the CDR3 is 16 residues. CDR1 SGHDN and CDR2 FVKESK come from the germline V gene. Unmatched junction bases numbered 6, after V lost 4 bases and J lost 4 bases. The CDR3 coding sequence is TGTGCCAGCAGCCGAGGACAGGGAGCCGGGGCCAACGTCCTGACTTTC. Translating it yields CASSRGQGAGANVLTF.

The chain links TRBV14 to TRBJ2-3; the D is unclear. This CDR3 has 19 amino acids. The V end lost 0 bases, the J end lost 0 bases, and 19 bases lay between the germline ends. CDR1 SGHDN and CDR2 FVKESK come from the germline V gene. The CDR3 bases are TGTGCCAGCAGCCAAGAACCCTTGACATACTATACTAGCACAGATACGCAGTATTTT. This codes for CASSQEPLTYYTSTDTQYF.

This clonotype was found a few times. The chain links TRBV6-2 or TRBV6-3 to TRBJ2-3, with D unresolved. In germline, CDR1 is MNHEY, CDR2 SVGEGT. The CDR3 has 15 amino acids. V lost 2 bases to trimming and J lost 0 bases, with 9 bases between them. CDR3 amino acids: CASSYRSISTDTQYF. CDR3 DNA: TGTGCCAGCAGTTACCGGAGCATCAGCACAGATACGCAGTATTTT.

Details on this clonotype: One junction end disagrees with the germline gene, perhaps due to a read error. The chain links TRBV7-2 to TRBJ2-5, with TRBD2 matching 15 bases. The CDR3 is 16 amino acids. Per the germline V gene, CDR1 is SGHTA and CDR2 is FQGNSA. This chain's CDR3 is CANSFQGLAGGETQYF. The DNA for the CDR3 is TGTGCCAACAGCTTCCAAGGACTAGCGGGAGGGGAGACCCAGTACTTC.

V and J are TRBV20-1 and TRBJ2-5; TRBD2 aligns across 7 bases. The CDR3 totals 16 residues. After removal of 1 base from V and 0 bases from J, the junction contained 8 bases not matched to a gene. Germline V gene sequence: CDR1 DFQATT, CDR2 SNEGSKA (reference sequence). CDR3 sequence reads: CSARAFLAAYQETQYF. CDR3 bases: TGCAGTGCTAGAGCCTTCCTAGCGGCCTACCAAGAGACCCAGTACTTC.

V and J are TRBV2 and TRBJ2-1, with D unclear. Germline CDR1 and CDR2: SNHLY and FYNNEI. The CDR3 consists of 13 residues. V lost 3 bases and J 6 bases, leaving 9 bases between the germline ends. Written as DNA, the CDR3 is TGTGCCAGCAGTGATGGGGTGGGCAATGAGCAGTTCTTC. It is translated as CASSDGVGNEQFF.

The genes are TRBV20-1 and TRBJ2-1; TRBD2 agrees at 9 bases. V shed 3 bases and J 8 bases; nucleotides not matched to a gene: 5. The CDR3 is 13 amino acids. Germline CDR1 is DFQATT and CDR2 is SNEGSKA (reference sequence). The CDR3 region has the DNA TGCAGTGCTAGTATCCAGCGGGAGGATGAGCAGTTCTTC. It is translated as CSASIQREDEQFF.

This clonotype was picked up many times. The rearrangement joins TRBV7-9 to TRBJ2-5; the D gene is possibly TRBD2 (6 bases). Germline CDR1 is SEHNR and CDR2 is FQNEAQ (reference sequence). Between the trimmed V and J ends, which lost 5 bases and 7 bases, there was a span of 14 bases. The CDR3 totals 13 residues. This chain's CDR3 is CASSLSLEGTQYF. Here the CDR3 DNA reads TGTGCCAGCAGCCTGAGCCTGGAGGGGACCCAGTACTTC. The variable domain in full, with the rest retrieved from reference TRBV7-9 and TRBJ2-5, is DTGVSQNPRHKITKRGQNVTFRCDPISEHNRLYWYRQTLGQGPEFLTYFQNEAQLEKSRLLSDRFSAERPKGSFSTLEIQRTEQGDSAMYLCASSLSLEGTQYFGPGTRLLVL.

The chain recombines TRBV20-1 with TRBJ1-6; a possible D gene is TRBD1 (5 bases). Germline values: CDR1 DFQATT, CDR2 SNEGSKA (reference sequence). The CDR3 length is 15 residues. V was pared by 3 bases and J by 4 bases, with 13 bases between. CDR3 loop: CSASGTEYYNSPLHF. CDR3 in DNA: TGCAGTGCTAGCGGGACTGAGTATTATAATTCACCCCTCCACTTT.

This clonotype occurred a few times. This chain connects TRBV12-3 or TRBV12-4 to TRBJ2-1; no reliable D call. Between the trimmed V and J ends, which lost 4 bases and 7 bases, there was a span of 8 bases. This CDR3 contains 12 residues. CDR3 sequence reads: CASSWAMNEQFF. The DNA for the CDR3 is TGTGCCAGCAGTTGGGCAATGAATGAGCAGTTCTTC.

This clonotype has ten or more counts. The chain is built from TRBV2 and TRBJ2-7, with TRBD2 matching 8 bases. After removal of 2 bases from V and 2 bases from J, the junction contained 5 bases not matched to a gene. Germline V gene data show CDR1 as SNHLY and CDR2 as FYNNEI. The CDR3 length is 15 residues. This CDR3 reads CASSERLALAYEQYF. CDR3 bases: TGTGCCAGCAGTGAAAGACTAGCGCTCGCCTACGAGCAGTACTTC. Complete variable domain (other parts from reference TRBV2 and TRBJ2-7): EPEVTQTPSHQVTQMGQEVILRCVPISNHLYFYWYRQILGQKVEFLVSFYNNEISEKSEIFDDQFSVERPDGSNFTLKIRSTKLEDSAMYFCASSERLALAYEQYFGPGTRLTVT.

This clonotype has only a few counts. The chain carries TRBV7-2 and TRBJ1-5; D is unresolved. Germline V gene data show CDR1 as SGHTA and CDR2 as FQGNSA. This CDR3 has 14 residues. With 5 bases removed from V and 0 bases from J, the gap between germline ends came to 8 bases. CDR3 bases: TGTGCCAGCAGCGCACCGGGTAGCAATCAGCCCCAGCATTTT. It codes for CASSAPGSNQPQHF.

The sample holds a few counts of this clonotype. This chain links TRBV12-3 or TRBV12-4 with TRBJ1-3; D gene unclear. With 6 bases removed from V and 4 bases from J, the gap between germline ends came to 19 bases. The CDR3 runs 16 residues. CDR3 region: CASSPESVALGNTIYF. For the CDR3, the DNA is TGTGCCAGCAGCCCCGAAAGTGTGGCGCTGGGAAACACCATATATTTT.

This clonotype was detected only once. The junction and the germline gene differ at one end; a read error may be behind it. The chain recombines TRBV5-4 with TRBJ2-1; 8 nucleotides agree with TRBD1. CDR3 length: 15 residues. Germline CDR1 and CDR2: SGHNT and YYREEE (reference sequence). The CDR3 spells CASRKDRGSYNEQIF. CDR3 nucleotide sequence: TGTGCCAGCAGAAAAGACAGGGGCTCCTACAATGAGCAGATCTTC. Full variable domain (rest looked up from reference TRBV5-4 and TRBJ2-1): ETGVTQSPTHLIKTRGQQVTLRCSSQSGHNTVSWYQQALGQGPQFIFQYYREEENGRGNFPPRFSGLQFPNYSSELNVNALELDDSALYLCASRKDRGSYNEQIFGPGTRLTVL.

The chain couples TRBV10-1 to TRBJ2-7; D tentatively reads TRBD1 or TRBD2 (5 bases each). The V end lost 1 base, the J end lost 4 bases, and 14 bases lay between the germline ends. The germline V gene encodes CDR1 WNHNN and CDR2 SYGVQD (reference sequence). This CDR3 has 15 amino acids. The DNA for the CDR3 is TGCGCCAGCAGTGAGTACCGGGACGGACGGTACGAGCAGTACTTC. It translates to CASSEYRDGRYEQYF.

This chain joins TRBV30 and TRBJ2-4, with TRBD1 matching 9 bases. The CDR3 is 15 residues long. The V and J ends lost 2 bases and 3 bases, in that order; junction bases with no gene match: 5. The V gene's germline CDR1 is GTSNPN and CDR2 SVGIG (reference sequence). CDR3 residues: CAWSITGGVKNIQYF. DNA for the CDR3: TGTGCCTGGAGTATTACAGGGGGCGTCAAAAACATTCAGTACTTC. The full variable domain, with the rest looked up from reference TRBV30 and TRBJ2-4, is SQTIHQWPATLVQPVGSPLSLECTVEGTSNPNLYWYRQAAGRGLQLLFYSVGIGQISSEVPQNLSASRPQDRQFILSSKKLLLSDSGFYLCAWSITGGVKNIQYFGAGTRLSVL.

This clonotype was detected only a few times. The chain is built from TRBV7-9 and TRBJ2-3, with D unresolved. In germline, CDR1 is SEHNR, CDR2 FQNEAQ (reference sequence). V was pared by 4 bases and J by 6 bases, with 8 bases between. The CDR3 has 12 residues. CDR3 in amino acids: CASSYLADTQYF. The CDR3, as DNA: TGTGCCAGCAGCTATCTCGCGGATACGCAGTATTTT.

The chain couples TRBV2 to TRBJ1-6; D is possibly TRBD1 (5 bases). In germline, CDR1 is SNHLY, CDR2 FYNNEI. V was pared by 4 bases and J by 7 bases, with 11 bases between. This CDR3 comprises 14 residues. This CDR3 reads CASSGQGYNSPLHF. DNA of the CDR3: TGTGCCAGCAGTGGTCAGGGATACAATTCACCCCTCCACTTT.

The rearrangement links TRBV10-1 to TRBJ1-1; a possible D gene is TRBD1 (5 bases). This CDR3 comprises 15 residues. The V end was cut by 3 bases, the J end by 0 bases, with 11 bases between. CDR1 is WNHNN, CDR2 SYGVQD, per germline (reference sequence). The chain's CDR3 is CASSDDSSLNTEAFF. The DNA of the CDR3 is TGCGCCAGCAGTGATGACAGCAGTTTGAACACTGAAGCTTTCTTT.

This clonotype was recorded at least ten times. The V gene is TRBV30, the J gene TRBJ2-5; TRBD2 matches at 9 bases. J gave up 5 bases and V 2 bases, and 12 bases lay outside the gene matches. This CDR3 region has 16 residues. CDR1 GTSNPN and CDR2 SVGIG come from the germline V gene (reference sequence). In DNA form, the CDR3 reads TGTGCCTGGAGTTTCCACCTAGCGGGACCCTCGGAGACCCAGTACTTC. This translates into CAWSFHLAGPSETQYF.